This T cell receptor (beta chain) is from a study of OX40 agonist ivuxolimab in advanced cancers. Between the trimmed V and J ends, which lost 2 bases and 3 bases, there was a span of 10 bases. The CDR3 is 14 residues long. Germline CDR1 SNHLY, CDR2 FYNNEI. TCRdb's table, derived via immunoSEQ multiplex PCR, lists solely in-frame clones and lacks some. The sample lists around 60,000 clones, roughly 86% occurring once. The receptor was derived from an adult with an advanced solid tumor such as melanoma, head and neck, liver or kidney cancer. The chain uses TRBV2 and TRBJ1-2; perhaps TRBD1 as D (6 bases). The sequencing used CD4+ or CD8+ T cells sorted from blood, collected in a trial of the OX40 agonist ivuxolimab. The CDR3 nucleotides read TGTGCCAGCAGTGAATACAGGGTGGACTATGGCTACACCTTC. Translated: CASSEYRVDYGYTF.